A single TCR beta chain is shown here with its context. What it binds is unknown. Newly diagnosed hyperthyroidism patients aged 18 to 65 years had disease lasting under 2 months. Each diagnosis was grounded in clinical symptoms, serum thyroxine and TRAb, thyroid ultrasound, and orbital computed tomography. Looked up from germline, CDR1 is SGHNT and CDR2 is YYREEE (reference sequence). This CDR3 contains 14 residues. Trimming pared 4 bases from V and 3 bases from J, leaving 13 bases between. The data stem from a study of T cells in Graves' hyperthyroidism and ophthalmopathy. As for the study in general: Blood from the periphery was taken at initial diagnosis, before any treatment.

TCR beta CDR3 regions were amplified from RNA. The HTBI set primed first-round TCR CDR3 RT-PCR. One entry per CDR3 protein, called by TCRdb with MiXCR from the multiplex PCR reads. The sample has approximately 560,000 distinct CDR3 sequences; 15% to 19% are singletons. Regarding the study as a whole: Onset of ophthalmopathy came a median approximately 6 months after the model predicted it.

The chain joins TRBV5-4 to TRBJ2-5, with D possibly matching TRBD1 (5 bases). Source material: blood. This receptor was taken from a woman in her twenties or thirties with Graves' hyperthyroidism. CDR3 sequence: CASSPSSGKETQYF. For the CDR3, the DNA is TGTGCCAGCAGCCCGTCATCAGGGAAAGAGACCCAGTACTTC.